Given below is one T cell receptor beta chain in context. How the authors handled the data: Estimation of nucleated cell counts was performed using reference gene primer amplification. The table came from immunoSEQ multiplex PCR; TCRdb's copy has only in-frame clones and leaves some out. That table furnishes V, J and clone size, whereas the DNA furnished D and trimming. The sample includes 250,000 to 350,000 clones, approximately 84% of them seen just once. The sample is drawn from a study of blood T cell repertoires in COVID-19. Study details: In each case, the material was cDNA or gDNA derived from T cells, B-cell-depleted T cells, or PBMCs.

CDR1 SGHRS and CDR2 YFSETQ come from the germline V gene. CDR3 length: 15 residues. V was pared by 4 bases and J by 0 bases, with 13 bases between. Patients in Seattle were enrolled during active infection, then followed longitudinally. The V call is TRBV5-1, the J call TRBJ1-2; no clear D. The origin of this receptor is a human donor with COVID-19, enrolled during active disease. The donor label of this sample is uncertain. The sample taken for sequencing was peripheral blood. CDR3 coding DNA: TGCGCCAGCAGCCGGGGTGAGGGTACTAACTATGGCTACACCTTC. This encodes CASSRGEGTNYGYTF.